The 24 T cell receptor beta chains given below trace back to one sample, sequenced in a study of cytomegalovirus exposure and HLA in healthy donors (dated by TCRdb to the late 2010s). Libraries were constructed by the immunoSEQ multiplex PCR assay. The multiplex PCR relied on a mix of 60 forward primers for TCR Vbeta segments and 13 reverse primers for TCR Jbeta segments. Here the immuneACCESS table is served through TCRdb, limited to in-frame sequences with V and J called. Missing clones are a known gap in these copies; in checked studies unresolved V genes cover under half, and the rest lacks a known reason. Within this sample are 60,000 to 80,000 clones, with approximately 79% of them counted one time only. Of the sample, approximately 3% is held by the ten largest clones. Specimen: PBMCs. The origin of the receptors is a woman in her 30s in good health and CMV-seronegative.

The chain carries TRBV27 and TRBJ1-1; D gene ambiguous. Trimming left V 6 bases short and J 3 bases short, with 17 bases between. There are 15 residues in the CDR3. Germline values: CDR1 MNHEY, CDR2 SMNVEV (reference sequence). CDR3 sequence reads: CASRLKGGAYTEAFF. DNA of the CDR3: TGTGCCAGCAGGTTGAAGGGAGGTGCGTACACTGAAGCTTTCTTT.

With respect to this clone: One end of the junction fails to match germline, which may point to a read error. The CDR3 bases are TGTTCCAGCAGCACCGCCAGGGTCGACTCATCCTCTGGAAACACCATATATTTT. Translating gives CSSSTARVDSSSGNTIYF. This rearrangement joins TRBV7-9 to TRBJ1-3; a weak D match, TRBD1 (5 bases). Per germline, CDR1 SEHNR and CDR2 FQNEAQ (reference sequence). There are 18 residues in the CDR3.

The V and J genes are TRBV12-5 and TRBJ2-1, with a tentative D call TRBD1 (6 bases). CDR1 and CDR2 (germline): LGHNT, FRNRAP. Trimming took 2 bases from V and 8 from J, leaving 25 bases between them. The CDR3 has 18 residues. The CDR3: CASGLLLPPGHSRDEQFF. The CDR3 DNA sequence: TGTGCTAGTGGTTTGCTTTTACCTCCGGGACACTCAAGGGATGAGCAGTTCTTC.

This clone was picked up a small number of times. V is TRBV14 and J is TRBJ2-6; 7 nucleotides agree with TRBD1. V dropped 2 bases and J dropped 0; count of bases not matched to a gene: 4. Germline CDR1 SGHDN, CDR2 FVKESK. This CDR3 spans 17 amino acids. CDR3 loop: CASSQLGQHSGANVLTF. The CDR3 bases are TGTGCCAGCAGCCAATTGGGACAGCACTCTGGGGCCAACGTCCTGACTTTC.

V and J are TRBV11-2 and TRBJ2-1, with D possibly being TRBD1 (5 bases). The germline V gene has CDR1 SGHAT and CDR2 FQNNGV. V shed 1 base and J shed 8 bases, with 15 bases lying between them. This CDR3 comprises 15 residues. CDR3 nucleotides: TGTGCCAGCAGCTTAGGACAAGAGTGGGGCGATGAGCAGTTCTTC. Protein sequence: CASSLGQEWGDEQFF.

The chain joins TRBV7-9 to TRBJ1-1; a weak D match, TRBD1 (6 bases). This CDR3 comprises 13 residues. V was trimmed by 7 bases and J by 5 bases, leaving 14 bases between them. CDR1 is SEHNR and CDR2 is FQNEAQ in the germline V gene (reference sequence). CDR3 DNA: TGTGCCAGCACCATGACAGGCGCTACTGAAGCTTTCTTT. Amino acids: CASTMTGATEAFF.

This rearrangement joins TRBV28 to TRBJ1-2, with a possible D match to TRBD1 (6 bases). The CDR3 is 11 residues long. Germline loops: CDR1 MDHEN, CDR2 SYDVKM. Trimming stripped 6 bases from V and 8 bases from J, with 10 bases between. CDR3 in DNA: TGTGCCAGCAGGCTACAGGGAGGCTACACCTTC. Translation: CASRLQGGYTF.

This clone appeared once. The gene calls are TRBV7-2 and TRBJ2-5; perhaps TRBD1 as D (6 bases). Germline CDR1 is SGHTA and CDR2 is FQGNSA. The CDR3 is 17 amino acids. Trimming removed 1 base from V and 5 bases from J, with 20 bases in between. CDR3 protein: CASSLVYWTESSETQYF. The CDR3 DNA sequence: TGTGCCAGCAGCTTAGTATATTGGACAGAATCCTCGGAGACCCAGTACTTC. Combining the CDR3 with reference TRBV7-2 and TRBJ2-5 gives the whole variable domain GAGVSQSPSNKVTEKGKDVELRCDPISGHTALYWYRQSLGQGLEFLIYFQGNSAPDKSGLPSDRFSAERTGGSVSTLTIQRTQQEDSAVYLCASSLVYWTESSETQYFGPGTRLLVL.

The chain uses TRBV2 and TRBJ2-3, with 8 bases that match TRBD2. Losses at the gene ends were 5 bases for V and 1 base for J; bases not matched to a gene: 11. CDR1 is SNHLY, CDR2 FYNNEI, per germline. The CDR3 is 17 amino acids. CDR3 residues: CASSTDRLAPRTDTQYF. The CDR3 DNA reads TGTGCCAGCAGTACGGATCGACTAGCGCCCCGCACAGATACGCAGTATTTT.

This clone was counted between two and nine times. This chain connects TRBV27 to TRBJ1-5; D ambiguous. V lost 2 bases and J 5 bases, leaving 10 bases between the germline ends. This CDR3 contains 14 residues. CDR1 MNHEY and CDR2 SMNVEV come from the germline V gene (reference sequence). The CDR3 protein is CASSLEGRDQPQHF. CDR3 sequence (DNA): TGTGCCAGCAGTTTAGAGGGAAGGGATCAGCCCCAGCATTTT.

The chain links TRBV14 to TRBJ2-1, with 8 bases aligning to TRBD2. Trimming at V came to 1 base and at J to 9 bases, leaving 8 bases not matched to a gene. The CDR3 has 15 amino acids. CDR1 and CDR2 (germline): SGHDN, FVKESK. The CDR3, as DNA: TGTGCCAGCAGCCAAGGAGCGGGAGCGTCAACTGAGCAGTTCTTC. Translated: CASSQGAGASTEQFF.

This clone was seen a handful of times. V usage is TRBV7-8 and J usage is TRBJ1-3, with a tentative D call TRBD1 (6 bases). Trimming shortened V by 0 bases and J by 2 bases, and 8 bases separated the two germline ends. Germline V gene lookup returns CDR1 SGHVS and CDR2 FQNEAQ. This CDR3 is built from 15 residues. Here the CDR3 reads CASSLAGAPGNTIYF. CDR3 in DNA: TGTGCCAGCAGCTTAGCGGGGGCCCCTGGAAACACCATATATTTT.

The chain carries TRBV14 and TRBJ2-7; D not certain. The CDR3 is made up of 12 amino acids. Trimming took 4 bases from V and 4 from J, leaving 8 bases between them. The germline gives CDR1 SGHDN, CDR2 FVKESK. DNA of the CDR3: TGTGCCAGCAGCCCACATTTGTACGAGCAGTACTTC. This translates into CASSPHLYEQYF.

The rearrangement joins TRBV13 to TRBJ1-1; tentative D call: TRBD1 (5 bases). Trimming removed 7 bases from V and 4 bases from J, with 16 bases in between. Germline V lookup: CDR1 PRHDT, CDR2 FYEKMQ (reference sequence). This CDR3 contains 14 residues. The CDR3 region is CASIPGGVGTEAFF. In DNA form, the CDR3 reads TGTGCCAGCATCCCCGGGGGGGTAGGCACTGAAGCTTTCTTT.

The chain carries TRBV28 and TRBJ1-1; 7 bases are a match to TRBD1. Germline lookup yields CDR1 MDHEN and CDR2 SYDVKM. The CDR3 length is 14 residues. The junction had 6 bases not matched to a gene; V was cut back by 5 bases and J by 3 bases. CDR3 protein: CASSAGTADTEAFF. The CDR3 DNA follows: TGTGCCAGCAGTGCCGGGACAGCGGACACTGAAGCTTTCTTT.

This chain joins TRBV7-8 and TRBJ2-3; 7 nucleotides agree with TRBD1. The CDR3 is made up of 13 amino acids. CDR1 and CDR2 (germline): SGHVS, FQNEAQ. Trimming at V came to 1 base and at J to 8 bases, leaving 3 bases not matched to a gene. CDR3 sequence (DNA): TGTGCCAGCAGCTTAGACAGGGGTGGTACGCAGTATTTT. Its translation: CASSLDRGGTQYF.

The V gene is TRBV10-1, the J gene TRBJ1-1; D gene ambiguous. This CDR3 has 14 amino acids. The germline CDR1 and CDR2 sequences are WNHNN and SYGVQD (reference sequence). V was pared by 4 bases and J by 1 base, with 10 bases between. The CDR3 DNA is TGCGCCAGCAGTGCGACTGCTTCGAACACTGAAGCTTTCTTT. Translation gives CASSATASNTEAFF.

Points on this clone: This clone may be a read error of a much larger clone one base away. This chain joins TRBV4-2 and TRBJ2-7; 9 bases fit TRBD2. The CDR3 totals 16 residues. The junction had 15 bases not matched to a gene; V was cut back by 7 bases and J by 5 bases. Germline V lookup: CDR1 LGHNA, CDR2 YNFKEQ. The CDR3 loop is CASTPRGRGGADEQYF. Written as DNA, the CDR3 is TGTGCCAGCACCCCCCGGGGGCGGGGGGGCGCGGACGAGCAGTACTTC.

The chain joins TRBV30 to TRBJ2-7, with a weak D call TRBD1 (6 bases). The CDR3 has 12 residues. Germline V lookup: CDR1 GTSNPN, CDR2 SVGIG (reference sequence). Trimming cost V 2 bases and J 4 bases, with 9 bases left between them. CDR3 DNA sequence: TGTGCCTGGAGTTCCACAGGGTACGAGCAGTACGTC. It translates to CAWSSTGYEQYV.

The chain uses TRBV7-9 and TRBJ2-7; 8 bases are a match to TRBD2. The CDR3 covers 16 residues. V was clipped by 1 base and J by 2 bases; unmatched bases: 7. The germline V gene has CDR1 SEHNR and CDR2 FQNEAQ (reference sequence). In DNA, the CDR3 is TGTGCCAGCAGCTTAGGCCAGCGGGGGACCACCTACGAGCAGTACTTC. The encoded protein is CASSLGQRGTTYEQYF.

V and J are TRBV7-2 and TRBJ1-4, with a weak D call TRBD1 (6 bases). The length of the CDR3 is 13 residues. V lost 5 bases and J lost 12, with 16 bases in between. Germline V lookup: CDR1 SGHTA, CDR2 FQGNSA. This CDR3 is CASSQAGERELFF. The CDR3 bases are TGTGCCAGCAGCCAGGCAGGGGAGAGAGAACTGTTTTTT. Drawing the rest from reference TRBV7-2 and TRBJ1-4, the complete variable domain is GAGVSQSPSNKVTEKGKDVELRCDPISGHTALYWYRQSLGQGLEFLIYFQGNSAPDKSGLPSDRFSAERTGGSVSTLTIQRTQQEDSAVYLCASSQAGERELFFGSGTQLSVL.

V gene TRBV6-6 combines with J gene TRBJ1-2; 8 nucleotides match TRBD1. The CDR3 totals 16 residues. V was pared by 2 bases and J by 0 bases, with 5 bases of the junction left unmatched. Germline CDR1 and CDR2: MNHNY and SVGAGI (reference sequence). The CDR3 reads CASSYQQGGTNYGYTF. CDR3 sequence (DNA): TGTGCCAGCAGTTACCAACAGGGGGGGACTAACTATGGCTACACCTTC.

The chain couples TRBV4-1 to TRBJ2-1; 10 bases map to TRBD1. This CDR3 region has 17 residues. Germline CDR1 MGHRA, CDR2 YSYEKL. The V and J ends lost 0 bases and 6 bases, in that order; junction bases with no gene match: 8. The CDR3 sequence: CASSQDRRQGAANEQFF. DNA of the CDR3: TGCGCCAGCAGCCAAGATAGGAGACAGGGGGCGGCCAATGAGCAGTTCTTC.

V is TRBV7-9 and J is TRBJ1-3; D is uncertain. Trimming removed 5 bases at V and 7 bases at J, with 15 bases between. The CDR3 length is 14 residues. Germline assignment: CDR1 SEHNR and CDR2 FQNEAQ (reference sequence). DNA for the CDR3: TGTGCCAGCAGCGAGAACGGGGTAGGGAACACCATATATTTT. Protein: CASSENGVGNTIYF.